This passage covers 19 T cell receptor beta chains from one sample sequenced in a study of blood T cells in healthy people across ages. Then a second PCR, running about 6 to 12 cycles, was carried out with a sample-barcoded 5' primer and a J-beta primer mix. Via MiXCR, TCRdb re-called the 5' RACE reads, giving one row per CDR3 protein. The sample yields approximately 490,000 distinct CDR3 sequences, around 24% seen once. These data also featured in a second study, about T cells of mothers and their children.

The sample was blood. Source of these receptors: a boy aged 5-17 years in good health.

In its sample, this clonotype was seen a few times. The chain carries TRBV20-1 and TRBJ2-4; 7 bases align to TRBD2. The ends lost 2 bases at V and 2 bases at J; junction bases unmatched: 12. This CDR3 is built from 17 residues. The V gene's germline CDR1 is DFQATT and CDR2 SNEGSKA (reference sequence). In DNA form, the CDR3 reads TGCAGTGCTAGAATCCCCTCAAGGGACTACTCCAAAAACATTCAGTACTTC. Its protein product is CSARIPSRDYSKNIQYF.

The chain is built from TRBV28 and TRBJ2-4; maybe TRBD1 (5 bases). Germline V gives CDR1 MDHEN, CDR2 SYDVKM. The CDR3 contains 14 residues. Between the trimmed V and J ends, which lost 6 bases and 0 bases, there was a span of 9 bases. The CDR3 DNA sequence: TGTGCCAGCAGGTGGACACTAGCCAAAAACATTCAGTACTTC. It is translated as CASRWTLAKNIQYF. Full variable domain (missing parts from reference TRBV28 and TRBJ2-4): DVKVTQSSRYLVKRTGEKVFLECVQDMDHENMFWYRQDPGLGLRLIYFSYDVKMKEKGDIPEGYSVSREKKERFSLILESASTNQTSMYLCASRWTLAKNIQYFGAGTRLSVL.

The CDR3 nucleotides are TGCAGCGTTGATGACCAGCGGGAGTACACAGATACGCAGTATTTT. This encodes CSVDDQREYTDTQYF. The V and J genes are TRBV29-1 and TRBJ2-3; TRBD2 aligns across 8 bases. Germline V gene lookup returns CDR1 SQVTM and CDR2 ANQGSEA. Trimming took 3 bases from V and 2 from J; bases not matched to a gene: 7. The CDR3 extends over 15 amino acids.

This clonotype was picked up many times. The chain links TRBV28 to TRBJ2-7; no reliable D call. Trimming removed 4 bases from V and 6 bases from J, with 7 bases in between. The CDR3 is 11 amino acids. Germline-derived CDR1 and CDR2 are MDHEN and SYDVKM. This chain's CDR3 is CASSSPLEQYF. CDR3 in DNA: TGTGCCAGCAGTTCTCCCCTCGAGCAGTACTTC.

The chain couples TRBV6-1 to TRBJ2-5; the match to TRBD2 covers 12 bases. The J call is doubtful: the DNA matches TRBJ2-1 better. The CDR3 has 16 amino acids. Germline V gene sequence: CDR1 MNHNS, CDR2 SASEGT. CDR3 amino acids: CASSDWTSGKYNEQFF. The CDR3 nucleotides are TGTGCCAGCAGTGACTGGACTAGCGGGAAGTACAATGAGCAGTTCTTC.

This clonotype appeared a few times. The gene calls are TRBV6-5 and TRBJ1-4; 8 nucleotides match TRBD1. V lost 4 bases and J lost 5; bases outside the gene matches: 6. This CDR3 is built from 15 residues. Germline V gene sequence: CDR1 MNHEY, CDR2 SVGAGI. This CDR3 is CASSSDRGLNEKLFF. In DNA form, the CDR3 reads TGTGCCAGCAGTTCCGACAGGGGACTAAATGAAAAACTGTTTTTT.

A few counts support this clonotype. CDR3: CSAIGETQYF. The CDR3 region has the DNA TGCAGTGCTATTGGAGAGACCCAGTACTTC. The chain is built from TRBV20-1 and TRBJ2-5; no firm D call. The V and J ends lost 4 bases and 4 bases respectively, with 4 bases between them. The V gene's germline CDR1 is DFQATT and CDR2 SNEGSKA (reference sequence). The CDR3 is 10 amino acids.

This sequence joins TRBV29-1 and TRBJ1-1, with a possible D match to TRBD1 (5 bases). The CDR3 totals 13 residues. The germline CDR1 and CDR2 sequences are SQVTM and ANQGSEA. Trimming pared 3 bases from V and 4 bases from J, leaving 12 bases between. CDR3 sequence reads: CSVEVAGGTEAFF. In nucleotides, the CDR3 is TGCAGCGTTGAGGTAGCCGGGGGCACTGAAGCTTTCTTT.

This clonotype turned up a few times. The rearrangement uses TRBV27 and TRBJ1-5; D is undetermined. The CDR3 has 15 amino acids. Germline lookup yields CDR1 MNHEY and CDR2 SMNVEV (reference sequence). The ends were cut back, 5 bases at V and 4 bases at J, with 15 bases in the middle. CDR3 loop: CASSIGPSGNQPQHF. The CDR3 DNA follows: TGTGCCAGCAGTATCGGTCCGTCGGGGAATCAGCCCCAGCATTTT.

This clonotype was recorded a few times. The CDR3 bases are TGTGCCAGCAGCGACCGTCCAGGCCCTAACTATGGCTACACCTTC. Its translation is CASSDRPGPNYGYTF. V usage is TRBV11-2 and J usage is TRBJ1-2; D unclear. Germline V gene lookup returns CDR1 SGHAT and CDR2 FQNNGV. Trimming removed 5 bases from V and 0 bases from J, with 13 bases in between. The CDR3 is 15 residues long. Together with reference TRBV11-2 and TRBJ1-2, the CDR3 gives the full variable domain: EAGVAQSPRYKIIEKRQSVAFWCNPISGHATLYWYQQILGQGPKLLIQFQNNGVVDDSQLPKDRFSAERLKGVDSTLKIQPAKLEDSAVYLCASSDRPGPNYGYTFGSGTRLTVV.

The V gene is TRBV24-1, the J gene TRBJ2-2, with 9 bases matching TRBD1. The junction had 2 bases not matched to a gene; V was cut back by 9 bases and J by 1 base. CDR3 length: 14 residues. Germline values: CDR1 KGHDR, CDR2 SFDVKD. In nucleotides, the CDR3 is TGTGCCACCGCGGGACAGGGGAACACCGGGGAGCTGTTTTTT. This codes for CATAGQGNTGELFF.

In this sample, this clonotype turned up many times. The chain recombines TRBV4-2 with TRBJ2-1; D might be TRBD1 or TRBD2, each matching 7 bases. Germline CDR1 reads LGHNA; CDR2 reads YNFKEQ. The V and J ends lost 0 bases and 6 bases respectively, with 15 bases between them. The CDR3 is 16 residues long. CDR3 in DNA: TGTGCCAGCAGCCAAGATGGGGAGGGGGCGGTCAATGAGCAGTTCTTC. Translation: CASSQDGEGAVNEQFF.

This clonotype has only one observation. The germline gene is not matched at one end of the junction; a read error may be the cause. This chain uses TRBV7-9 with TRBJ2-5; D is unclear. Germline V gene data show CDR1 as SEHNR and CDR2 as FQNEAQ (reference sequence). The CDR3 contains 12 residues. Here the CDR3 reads CASSLALQTRYF. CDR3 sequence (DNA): TGTGCCAGCAGCTTAGCGTTACAGACCCGGTACTTC.

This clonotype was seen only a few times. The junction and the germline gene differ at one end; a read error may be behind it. The CDR3 DNA reads as TGTGCCGGCAGGTTCGGAGGGGATGGAAACACCATATATTTT. Translation: CAGRFGGDGNTIYF. V usage is TRBV7-9 and J usage is TRBJ1-3, with D maybe TRBD1 (5 bases). CDR1 SEHNR and CDR2 FQNEAQ come from the germline V gene (reference sequence). CDR3 length: 14 residues.

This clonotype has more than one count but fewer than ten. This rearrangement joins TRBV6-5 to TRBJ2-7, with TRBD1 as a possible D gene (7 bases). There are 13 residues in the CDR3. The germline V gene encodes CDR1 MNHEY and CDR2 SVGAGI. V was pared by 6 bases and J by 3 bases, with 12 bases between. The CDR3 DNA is TGTGCCAGCAGGAGACAGGGAGGCTACGAGCAGTACTTC. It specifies CASRRQGGYEQYF.

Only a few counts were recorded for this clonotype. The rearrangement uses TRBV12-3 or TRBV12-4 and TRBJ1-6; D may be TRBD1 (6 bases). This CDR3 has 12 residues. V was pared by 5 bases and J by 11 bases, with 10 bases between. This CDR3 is CASSNGGPPLHF. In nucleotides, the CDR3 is TGTGCCAGCAGTAACGGGGGGCCACCCCTCCACTTT.

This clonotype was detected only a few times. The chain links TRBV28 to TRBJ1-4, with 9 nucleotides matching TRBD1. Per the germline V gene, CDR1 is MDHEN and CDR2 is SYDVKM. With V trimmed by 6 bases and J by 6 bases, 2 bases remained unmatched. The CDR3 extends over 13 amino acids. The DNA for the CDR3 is TGTGCCAGCAGATGGGACAGGGATGAAAAACTGTTTTTT. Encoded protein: CASRWDRDEKLFF. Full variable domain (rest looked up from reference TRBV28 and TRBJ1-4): DVKVTQSSRYLVKRTGEKVFLECVQDMDHENMFWYRQDPGLGLRLIYFSYDVKMKEKGDIPEGYSVSREKKERFSLILESASTNQTSMYLCASRWDRDEKLFFGSGTQLSVL.

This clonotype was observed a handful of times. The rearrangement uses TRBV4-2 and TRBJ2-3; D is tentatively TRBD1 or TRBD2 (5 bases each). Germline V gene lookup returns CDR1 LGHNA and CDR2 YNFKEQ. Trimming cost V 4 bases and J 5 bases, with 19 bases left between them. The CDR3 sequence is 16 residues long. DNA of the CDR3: TGTGCCAGCAGCCCTGGGGGTTCCCCAGTCGGAGATACGCAGTATTTT. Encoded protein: CASSPGGSPVGDTQYF.

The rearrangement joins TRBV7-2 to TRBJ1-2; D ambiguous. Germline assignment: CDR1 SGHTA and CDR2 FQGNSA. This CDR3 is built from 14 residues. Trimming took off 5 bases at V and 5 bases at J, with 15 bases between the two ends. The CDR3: CASSREGREYGYTF. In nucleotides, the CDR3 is TGTGCCAGCAGCCGGGAGGGAAGGGAGTATGGCTACACCTTC.